The TCR beta chain described here comes from a study of blood T cell repertoires in COVID-19. Across the whole study: Material from acute and convalescent COVID-19 was sourced from the United States, Italy and Spain. PBMCs, B-cell-depleted T cells, or T cells provided the cDNA or gDNA that made up the material.

Grouping used clinical history reported by participants in a survey and questionnaire. Methods used by the authors: It was from reference gene primer amplification that nucleated cell counts were estimated. The table came from immunoSEQ multiplex PCR; TCRdb's copy has only in-frame clones and leaves some out. Clone size and the V and J calls come from that table; the DNA yielded D and trimming. Of roughly 260,000 clones listed, around nine tenths are singletons. This CDR3 spans 15 amino acids. Trimming removed 0 bases at V and 3 bases at J, with 9 bases between. Germline assignment: CDR1 LNHDA and CDR2 SQIVND (reference sequence).

The receptor's source is a woman between 18 and 29 years old who had recovered from COVID-19. V is TRBV19 and J is TRBJ1-5; D is unclear. Material for sequencing was PBMCs or T cells enriched from blood (not recorded which). CDR3: CASSIEGEDNQPQHF. As DNA, the CDR3 is TGTGCCAGTAGTATAGAGGGTGAGGACAATCAGCCCCAGCATTTT.